The 16 T cell receptor beta chains presented below share a single source sample, sequenced in a study of neurological immune-mediated disorders. Each CDR3 protein gets one entry after TCRdb re-called the 5' RACE reads with MiXCR. The sample lists 70,000 to 95,000 distinct CDR3 sequences, 17% occurring once. The source material was PBMCs. These receptor sequences come from a woman aged 35 to 49 in good health.

This clonotype was seen at least ten times. The J gene is TRBJ1-5, the V gene TRBV6-2 or TRBV6-3; 7 positions agree with TRBD1. CDR1 and CDR2 (germline): MNHEY, SVGEGT. The CDR3 totals 19 residues. The V gene end was trimmed by 2 bases and the J gene end by 2 bases; junction bases not matched to a gene: 15. The CDR3 is CASSYELDRTSKGNQPQHF. CDR3 bases: TGTGCCAGCAGTTACGAATTGGACAGGACCTCAAAGGGCAATCAGCCCCAGCATTTT.

This clonotype was seen many times. The chain employs TRBV20-1 and TRBJ2-3; the match to TRBD2 covers 9 bases. CDR1 and CDR2 from the germline V gene are DFQATT and SNEGSKA (reference sequence). This CDR3 contains 14 residues. V lost 4 bases, J lost 6 bases, and 8 bases stayed unmatched. This chain's CDR3 is CSAMLAGLKDTQYF. As DNA, the CDR3 is TGCAGTGCTATGCTAGCGGGGCTAAAGGATACGCAGTATTTT.

This chain connects TRBV30 to TRBJ1-1; tentative D call: TRBD1 (5 bases). Per the germline V gene, CDR1 is GTSNPN and CDR2 is SVGIG (reference sequence). The CDR3 contains 13 residues. Trimming stripped 3 bases from V and 0 bases from J, with 8 bases between. The CDR3: CAWSGDLNTEAFF. CDR3 sequence (DNA): TGTGCCTGGAGCGGGGACCTGAACACTGAAGCTTTCTTT. Full variable domain (rest looked up from reference TRBV30 and TRBJ1-1): SQTIHQWPATLVQPVGSPLSLECTVEGTSNPNLYWYRQAAGRGLQLLFYSVGIGQISSEVPQNLSASRPQDRQFILSSKKLLLSDSGFYLCAWSGDLNTEAFFGQGTRLTVV.

This clonotype appeared many times. The chain uses TRBV20-1 and TRBJ2-5, with 12 positions matching TRBD2. V shed 5 bases and J 5 bases; nucleotides not matched to a gene: 9. The CDR3 consists of 15 residues. Germline-derived CDR1 and CDR2 are DFQATT and SNEGSKA (reference sequence). The chain's CDR3 is CSAETSGGDRETQYF. CDR3 in DNA: TGCAGTGCTGAGACTAGCGGGGGCGACCGGGAGACCCAGTACTTC.

This clonotype was detected ten times or more. The V and J genes are TRBV4-2 and TRBJ2-5; D not resolved. Germline-derived CDR1 and CDR2 are LGHNA and YNFKEQ. CDR3 size: 12 residues. The germline V and J ends were trimmed by 0 bases and 5 bases, with 4 bases remaining between them. Here the CDR3 DNA reads TGTGCCAGCAGCCAAGATCAGGAGACCCAGTACTTC. It is translated as CASSQDQETQYF.

This clonotype was seen at least ten times. The chain uses TRBV28 and TRBJ1-2; TRBD1 agrees at 7 bases. Germline lookup yields CDR1 MDHEN and CDR2 SYDVKM. CDR3 length equals 16 residues. J gave up 7 bases and V 5 bases, and 16 bases lay outside the gene matches. In nucleotides, the CDR3 is TGTGCCAGCAGTCGACTGACCGGGACAGAAGGAGGTGGCTACACCTTC. This codes for CASSRLTGTEGGGYTF.

CDR3 DNA: TGTGCCAGCAGCCCGGACTGGGAGACCCAGTACTTC. It is translated as CASSPDWETQYF. This rearrangement joins TRBV5-4 to TRBJ2-5; possibly TRBD2 for D (5 bases). Between the trimmed V and J ends, which lost 4 bases and 5 bases, there was a span of 9 bases. CDR3 size: 12 residues. Germline CDR1 is SGHNT and CDR2 is YYREEE (reference sequence).

The chain couples TRBV4-1 to TRBJ2-5, with no clear D. Germline V gene lookup returns CDR1 MGHRA and CDR2 YSYEKL. V dropped 4 bases and J dropped 4 bases, with 10 bases sitting between them. The length of the CDR3 is 13 residues. CDR3: CASSPTVPETQYF. CDR3 nucleotides: TGCGCCAGCAGCCCTACTGTTCCAGAGACCCAGTACTTC.

This clonotype was seen repeatedly, ten times or more. V is TRBV20-1 and J is TRBJ2-7, with 7 positions matching TRBD2. CDR1 and CDR2 (germline): DFQATT, SNEGSKA (reference sequence). CDR3 length: 13 residues. The trim removed 3 bases at V and 4 bases at J, leaving 6 bases unmatched. Here the CDR3 reads CSARSGTEYEQYV. CDR3 DNA: TGCAGTGCTAGGAGCGGGACGGAATACGAGCAGTACGTC.

As for this clonotype: A single base separates this from a much larger clone, so it may be a read error. The V gene is TRBV20-1, the J gene TRBJ2-1, with D hard to call. This CDR3 region has 11 residues. Germline V gene sequence: CDR1 DFQATT, CDR2 SNEGSKA (reference sequence). V lost 6 bases to trimming and J lost 7 bases, with 10 bases between them. CDR3 sequence reads: CSASLGNEQFF. The CDR3, as DNA: TGCAGTGCATCTCTCGGGAATGAGCAGTTCTTC.

This clonotype was seen repeatedly, ten times or more. This rearrangement joins TRBV6-2 or TRBV6-3 to TRBJ2-3; D unclear. The CDR3 runs 16 residues. CDR1 and CDR2 (germline): MNHEY, SVGEGT. Trimming removed 7 bases from V and 2 bases from J, with 19 bases in between. CDR3 bases: TGTGCCAGCACCCGAGAGCTGATTAGGAACACAGATACGCAGTATTTT. Encoded protein: CASTRELIRNTDTQYF.

This clonotype was found many times. J is TRBJ2-1 and V is TRBV21-1; TRBD2 reflects the table's D call only, with no check against the DNA. TRBV21-1 is noted as a pseudogene. The CDR3 has 18 amino acids. The CDR3 reads CASSKDPTSGGFYNEQFF. CDR3 DNA sequence: TGTGCCAGCAGCAAAGACCCGACTAGCGGGGGATTCTACAATGAGCAGTTCTTC.

This clonotype was counted only a few times. This chain joins TRBV20-1 and TRBJ1-2; D might be TRBD1 (5 bases). The CDR3 is made up of 13 amino acids. CDR1 is DFQATT, CDR2 SNEGSKA, per germline (reference sequence). The V end lost 6 bases, the J end lost 4 bases, and 15 bases lay between the germline ends. The CDR3: CSAGSGTVYGYTF. CDR3 coding DNA: TGCAGTGCAGGTTCCGGGACTGTCTATGGCTACACCTTC.

A word on this clonotype: A read error may explain this, as a much larger clone is one base away. This sequence joins TRBV7-2 and TRBJ1-1, with D maybe TRBD1 (5 bases). Germline V CDR1 and CDR2: SGHTA, FQGNSA. CDR3 length equals 14 residues. CDR3 coding DNA: TGTGCCAGCAACTTAGCGCGGGGGAGGACTGAAGCTTTCTTT. Its protein product is CASNLARGRTEAFF. Based on the CDR3 plus reference TRBV7-2 and TRBJ1-1, the full variable domain is GAGVSQSPSNKVTEKGKDVELRCDPISGHTALYWYRQSLGQGLEFLIYFQGNSAPDKSGLPSDRFSAERTGGSVSTLTIQRTQQEDSAVYLCASNLARGRTEAFFGQGTRLTVV.

As for this clonotype: This may stem from a read error, because a much larger clone lies one nucleotide away. The chain's CDR3 is CASSLGASAGGVETQYF. For the CDR3, the DNA is TGTGCCAGCAGTTTGGGGGCGTCGGCGGGGGGCGTGGAGACCCAGTACTTC. This sequence joins TRBV28 and TRBJ2-5, with TRBD2 matching 8 bases. The CDR3 spans 17 residues. Germline V lookup: CDR1 MDHEN, CDR2 SYDVKM. V was clipped by 3 bases and J by 5 bases; unmatched bases: 14. Filled out from reference TRBV28 and TRBJ2-5, the complete variable domain reads DVKVTQSSRYLVKRTGEKVFLECVQDMDHENMFWYRQDPGLGLRLIYFSYDVKMKEKGDIPEGYSVSREKKERFSLILESASTNQTSMYLCASSLGASAGGVETQYFGPGTRLLVL.

The CDR3 region has the DNA TGTGCCACCAGTTCCGGACAGGTCCAAGAGACCCAGTACTTC. Its translation: CATSSGQVQETQYF. The gene calls are TRBV24-1 and TRBJ2-5, with TRBD1 identical over 7 bases. This CDR3 comprises 14 residues. Per germline, CDR1 KGHDR and CDR2 SFDVKD. V lost 6 bases, J lost 1 base, and 4 bases stayed unmatched.